This TCR beta chain stems from a study of CD8 T cell repertoires and HIV-1 epitope variants. On the immunoSEQ platform, TCR beta CDR3s were sequenced at survey depth. The data were produced by immunoSEQ multiplex PCR, yet TCRdb's version contains in-frame clones alone and is incomplete. The sample shows some 87,000 clones, 70% to 75% of them seen only once. Germline-derived CDR1 and CDR2 are SNHLY and FYNNEI. Between the trimmed V and J ends, which lost 8 bases and 5 bases, there was a span of 10 bases. This CDR3 is 12 amino acids long. V gene TRBV2 combines with J gene TRBJ2-1; D remains ambiguous. Material for sequencing was uncultured baseline CD8+ T cells from peripheral blood mononuclear cells (PBMCs). This clonotype was obtained from a male donor with HIV. The CDR3 is CASEARNNEQFF. CDR3 in DNA: TGTGCCAGCGAGGCTCGTAACAATGAGCAGTTCTTC.